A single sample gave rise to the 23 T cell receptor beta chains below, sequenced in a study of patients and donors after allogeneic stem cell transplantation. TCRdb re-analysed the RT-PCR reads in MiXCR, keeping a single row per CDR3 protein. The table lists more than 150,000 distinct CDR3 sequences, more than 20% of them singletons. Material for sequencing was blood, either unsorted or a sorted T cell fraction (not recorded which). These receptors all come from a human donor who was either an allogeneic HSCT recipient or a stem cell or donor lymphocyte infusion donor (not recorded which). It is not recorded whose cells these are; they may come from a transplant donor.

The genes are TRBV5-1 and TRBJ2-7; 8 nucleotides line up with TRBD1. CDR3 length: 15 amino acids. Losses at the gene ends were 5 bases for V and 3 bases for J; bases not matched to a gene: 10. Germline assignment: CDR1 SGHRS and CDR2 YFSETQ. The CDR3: CASSTRTGPFYEQYF. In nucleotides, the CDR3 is TGCGCCAGCAGTACGAGGACAGGGCCCTTCTACGAGCAGTACTTC. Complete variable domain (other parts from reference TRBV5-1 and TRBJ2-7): KAGVTQTPRYLIKTRGQQVTLSCSPISGHRSVSWYQQTPGQGLQFLFEYFSETQRNKGNFPGRFSGRQFSNSRSEMNVSTLELGDSALYLCASSTRTGPFYEQYFGPGTRLTVT.

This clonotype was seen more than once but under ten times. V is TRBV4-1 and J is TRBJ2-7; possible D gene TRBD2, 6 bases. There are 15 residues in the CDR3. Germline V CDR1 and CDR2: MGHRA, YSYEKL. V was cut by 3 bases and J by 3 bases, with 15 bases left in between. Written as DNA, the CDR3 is TGCGCCAGCAGCCATCCCCCGGAGGGCATCTACGAGCAGTACTTC. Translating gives CASSHPPEGIYEQYF.

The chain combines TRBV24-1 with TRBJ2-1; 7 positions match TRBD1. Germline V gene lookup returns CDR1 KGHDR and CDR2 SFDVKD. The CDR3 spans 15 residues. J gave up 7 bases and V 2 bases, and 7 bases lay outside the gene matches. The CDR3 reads CATSDSLTGQNEQFF. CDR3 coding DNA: TGTGCCACCAGTGATTCCCTGACAGGGCAAAATGAGCAGTTCTTC.

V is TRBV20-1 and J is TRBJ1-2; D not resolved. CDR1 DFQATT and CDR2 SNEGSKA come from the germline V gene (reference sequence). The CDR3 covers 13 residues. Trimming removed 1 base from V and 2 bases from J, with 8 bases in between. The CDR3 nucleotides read TGCAGTGCTAGAGCCGACGGGAACTATGGCTACACCTTC. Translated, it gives CSARADGNYGYTF.

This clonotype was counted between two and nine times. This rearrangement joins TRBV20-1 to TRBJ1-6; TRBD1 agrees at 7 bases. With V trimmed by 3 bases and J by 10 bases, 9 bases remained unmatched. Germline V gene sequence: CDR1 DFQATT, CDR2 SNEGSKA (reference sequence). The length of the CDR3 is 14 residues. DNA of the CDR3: TGCAGTGCTAGGATACAGGGGCCCGGCTCACCCCTCCACTTT. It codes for CSARIQGPGSPLHF.

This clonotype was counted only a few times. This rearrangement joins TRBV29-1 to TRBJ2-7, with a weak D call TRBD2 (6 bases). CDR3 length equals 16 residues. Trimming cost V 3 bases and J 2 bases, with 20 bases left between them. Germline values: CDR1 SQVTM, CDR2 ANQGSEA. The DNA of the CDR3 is TGCAGCGTTGAGTTAGTGCGGAGGGGATGGACCTACGAGCAGTACTTC. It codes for CSVELVRRGWTYEQYF.

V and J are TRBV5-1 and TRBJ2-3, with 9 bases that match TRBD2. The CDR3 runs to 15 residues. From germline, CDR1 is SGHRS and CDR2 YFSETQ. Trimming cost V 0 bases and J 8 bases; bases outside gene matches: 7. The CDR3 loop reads CASSLDPRGGGTQYF. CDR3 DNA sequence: TGCGCCAGCAGCTTGGACCCGCGGGGGGGCGGTACGCAGTATTTT.

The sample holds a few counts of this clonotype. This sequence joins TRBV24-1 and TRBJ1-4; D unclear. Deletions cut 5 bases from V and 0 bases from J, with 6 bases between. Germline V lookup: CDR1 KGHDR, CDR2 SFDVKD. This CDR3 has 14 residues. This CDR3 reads CATSAPSTNEKLFF. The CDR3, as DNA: TGTGCCACCAGTGCACCCTCAACTAATGAAAAACTGTTTTTT.

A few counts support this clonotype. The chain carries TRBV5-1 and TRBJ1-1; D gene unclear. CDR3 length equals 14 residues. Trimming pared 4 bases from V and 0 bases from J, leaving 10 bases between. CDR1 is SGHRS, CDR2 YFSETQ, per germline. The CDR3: CASSAGSMNTEAFF. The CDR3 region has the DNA TGCGCCAGCAGCGCCGGTTCTATGAACACTGAAGCTTTCTTT.

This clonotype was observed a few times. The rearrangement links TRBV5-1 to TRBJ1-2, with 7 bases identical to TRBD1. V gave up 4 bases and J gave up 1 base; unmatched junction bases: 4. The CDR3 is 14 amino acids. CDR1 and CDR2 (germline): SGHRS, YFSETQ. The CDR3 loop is CASSATGSNYGYTF. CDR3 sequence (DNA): TGCGCCAGCAGCGCGACAGGGAGTAACTATGGCTACACCTTC. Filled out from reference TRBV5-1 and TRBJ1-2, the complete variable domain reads KAGVTQTPRYLIKTRGQQVTLSCSPISGHRSVSWYQQTPGQGLQFLFEYFSETQRNKGNFPGRFSGRQFSNSRSEMNVSTLELGDSALYLCASSATGSNYGYTFGSGTRLTVV.

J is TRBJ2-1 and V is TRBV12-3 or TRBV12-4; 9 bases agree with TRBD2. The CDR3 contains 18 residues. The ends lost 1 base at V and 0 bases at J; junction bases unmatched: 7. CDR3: CASSLGAGGLASYNEQFF. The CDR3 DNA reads TGTGCCAGCAGTTTAGGAGCGGGGGGCCTGGCCTCCTACAATGAGCAGTTCTTC.

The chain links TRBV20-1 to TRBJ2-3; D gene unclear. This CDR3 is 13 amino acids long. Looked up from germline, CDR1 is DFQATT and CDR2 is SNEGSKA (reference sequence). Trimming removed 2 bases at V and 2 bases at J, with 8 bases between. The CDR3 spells CSARLVNTDTQYF. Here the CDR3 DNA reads TGCAGTGCTAGACTAGTGAACACAGATACGCAGTATTTT.

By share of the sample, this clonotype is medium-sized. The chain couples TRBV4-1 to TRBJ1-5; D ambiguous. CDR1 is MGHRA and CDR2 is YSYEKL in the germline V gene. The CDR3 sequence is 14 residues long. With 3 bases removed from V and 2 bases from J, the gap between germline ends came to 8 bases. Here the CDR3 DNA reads TGCGCCAGCAGCCAGTCCCGGGGCAATCAGCCCCAGCATTTT. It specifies CASSQSRGNQPQHF.

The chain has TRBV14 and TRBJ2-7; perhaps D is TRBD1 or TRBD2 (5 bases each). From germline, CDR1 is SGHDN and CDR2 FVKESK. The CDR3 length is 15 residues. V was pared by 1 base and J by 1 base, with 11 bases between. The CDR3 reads CASSQVGTVSYEQYF. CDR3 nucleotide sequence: TGTGCCAGCAGCCAAGTTGGGACGGTTTCCTACGAGCAGTACTTC.

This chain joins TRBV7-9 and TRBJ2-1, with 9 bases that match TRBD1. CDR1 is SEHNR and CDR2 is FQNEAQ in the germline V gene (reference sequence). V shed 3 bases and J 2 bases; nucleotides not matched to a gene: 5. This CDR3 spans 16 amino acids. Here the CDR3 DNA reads TGTGCCAGCAGCTTTGAGGGGGACAGGGCCTACAATGAGCAGTTCTTC. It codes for CASSFEGDRAYNEQFF.

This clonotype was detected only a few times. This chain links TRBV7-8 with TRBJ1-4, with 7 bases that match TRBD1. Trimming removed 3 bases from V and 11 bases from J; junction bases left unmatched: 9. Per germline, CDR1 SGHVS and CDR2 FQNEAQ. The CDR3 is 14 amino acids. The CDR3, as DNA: TGTGCCAGCAGCTTCGGACAGGCGTCGTGGAAACTGTTTTTT. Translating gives CASSFGQASWKLFF.

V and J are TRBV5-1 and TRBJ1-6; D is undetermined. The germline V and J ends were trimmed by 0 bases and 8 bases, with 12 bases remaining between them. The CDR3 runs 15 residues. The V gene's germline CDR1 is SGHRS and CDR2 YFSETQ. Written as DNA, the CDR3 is TGCGCCAGCAGCTTGGACACCTCCCGGGATTCACCCCTCCACTTT. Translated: CASSLDTSRDSPLHF.

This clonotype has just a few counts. The CDR3 sequence is CSVAGGEKLFF. The CDR3 DNA follows: TGCAGCGTTGCAGGGGGTGAAAAACTGTTTTTT. V gene TRBV29-1 combines with J gene TRBJ1-4; 7 nucleotides align to TRBD1. The CDR3 contains 11 residues. Germline V lookup: CDR1 SQVTM, CDR2 ANQGSEA. V gave up 4 bases and J gave up 7 bases; unmatched junction bases: 0. The full variable domain, rest sourced from reference TRBV29-1 and TRBJ1-4, is SAVISQKPSRDICQRGTSLTIQCQVDSQVTMMFWYRQQPGQSLTLIATANQGSEATYESGFVIDKFPISRPNLTFSTLTVSNMSPEDSSIYLCSVAGGEKLFFGSGTQLSVL.

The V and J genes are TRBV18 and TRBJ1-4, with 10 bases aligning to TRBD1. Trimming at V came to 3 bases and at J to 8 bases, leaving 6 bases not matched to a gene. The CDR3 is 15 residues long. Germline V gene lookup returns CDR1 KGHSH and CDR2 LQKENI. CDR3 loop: CASSPLTGGAEKLFF. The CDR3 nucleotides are TGTGCCAGCTCACCTTTGACAGGGGGCGCGGAAAAACTGTTTTTT.

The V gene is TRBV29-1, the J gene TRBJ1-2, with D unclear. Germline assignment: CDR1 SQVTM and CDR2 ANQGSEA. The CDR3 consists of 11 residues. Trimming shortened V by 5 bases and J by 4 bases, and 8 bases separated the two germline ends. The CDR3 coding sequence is TGCAGCGTTACCGGCGTCTATGGCTACACCTTC. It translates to CSVTGVYGYTF. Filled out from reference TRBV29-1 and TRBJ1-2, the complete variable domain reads SAVISQKPSRDICQRGTSLTIQCQVDSQVTMMFWYRQQPGQSLTLIATANQGSEATYESGFVIDKFPISRPNLTFSTLTVSNMSPEDSSIYLCSVTGVYGYTFGSGTRLTVV.

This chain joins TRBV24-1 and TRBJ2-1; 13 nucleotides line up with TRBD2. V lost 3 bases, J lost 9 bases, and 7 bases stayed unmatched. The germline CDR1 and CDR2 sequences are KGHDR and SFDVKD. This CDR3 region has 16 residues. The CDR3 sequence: CATSDGGTSGVSEQFF. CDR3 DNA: TGTGCCACCAGTGATGGGGGGACTAGCGGGGTCAGTGAGCAGTTCTTC.

CDR3 protein: CSANRGGNEQFF. For the CDR3, the DNA is TGCAGTGCCAACAGGGGTGGCAATGAGCAGTTCTTC. The chain carries TRBV20-1 and TRBJ2-1, with 7 nucleotides matching TRBD1. CDR1 and CDR2 (germline): DFQATT, SNEGSKA (reference sequence). V was pared by 6 bases and J by 6 bases, with 5 bases of the junction left unmatched. The CDR3 runs 12 residues.

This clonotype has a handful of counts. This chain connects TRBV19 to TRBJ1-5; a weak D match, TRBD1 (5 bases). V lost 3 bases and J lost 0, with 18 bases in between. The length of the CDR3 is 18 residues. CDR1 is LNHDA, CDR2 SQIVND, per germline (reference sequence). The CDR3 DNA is TGTGCCAGTAGTATGTATGGGACCTATTCCAATAGCAATCAGCCCCAGCATTTT. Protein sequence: CASSMYGTYSNSNQPQHF. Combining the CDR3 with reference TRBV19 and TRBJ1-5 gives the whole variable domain DGGITQSPKYLFRKEGQNVTLSCEQNLNHDAMYWYRQDPGQGLRLIYYSQIVNDFQKGDIAEGYSVSREKKESFPLTVTSAQKNPTAFYLCASSMYGTYSNSNQPQHFGDGTRLSIL.